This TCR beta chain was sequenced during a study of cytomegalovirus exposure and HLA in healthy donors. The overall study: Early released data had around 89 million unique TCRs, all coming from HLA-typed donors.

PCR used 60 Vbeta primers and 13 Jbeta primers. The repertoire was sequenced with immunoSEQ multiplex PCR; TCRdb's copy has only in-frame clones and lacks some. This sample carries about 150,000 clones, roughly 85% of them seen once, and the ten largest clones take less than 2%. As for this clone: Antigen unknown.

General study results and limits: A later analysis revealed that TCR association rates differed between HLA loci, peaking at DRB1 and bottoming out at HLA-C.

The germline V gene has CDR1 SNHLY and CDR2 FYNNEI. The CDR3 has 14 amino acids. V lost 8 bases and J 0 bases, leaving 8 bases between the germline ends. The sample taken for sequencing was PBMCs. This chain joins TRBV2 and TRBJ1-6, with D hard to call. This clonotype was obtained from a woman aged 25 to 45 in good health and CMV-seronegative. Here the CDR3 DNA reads TGTGCCAGCTTCCGAGACTCCTATAATTCACCCCTCCACTTT. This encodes CASFRDSYNSPLHF.